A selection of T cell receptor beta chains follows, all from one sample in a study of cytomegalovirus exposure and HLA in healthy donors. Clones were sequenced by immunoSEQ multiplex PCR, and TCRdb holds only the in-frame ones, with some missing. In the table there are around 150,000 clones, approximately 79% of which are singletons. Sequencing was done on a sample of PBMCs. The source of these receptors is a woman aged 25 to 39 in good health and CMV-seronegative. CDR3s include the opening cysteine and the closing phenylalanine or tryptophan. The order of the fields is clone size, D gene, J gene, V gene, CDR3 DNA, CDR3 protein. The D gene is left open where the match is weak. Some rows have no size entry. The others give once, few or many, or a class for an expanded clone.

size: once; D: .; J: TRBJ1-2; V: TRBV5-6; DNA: TGTGCCAGCAGCTTATACCTAAACTATGGCTACACCTTC; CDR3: CASSLYLNYGYTF
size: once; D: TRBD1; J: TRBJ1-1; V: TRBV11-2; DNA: TGTGCCACAGGGGGCACTGAAGCTTTCTTT; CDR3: CATGGTEAFF
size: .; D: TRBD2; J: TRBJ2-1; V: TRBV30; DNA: TGTGCCTGGAGTGTTAGCGGGAAGAACAATGAGCAGTTCTTC; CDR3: CAWSVSGKNNEQFF
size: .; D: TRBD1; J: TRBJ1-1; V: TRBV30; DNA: TGTGCCAGCGGACAGGGAGTATCAGCTTTCTTT; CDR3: CASGQGVSAFF
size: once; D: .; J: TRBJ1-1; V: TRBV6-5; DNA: TGTGCCAGCAGTGATGCAGGTGGCACTGAAGCTTTCTTT; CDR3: CASSDAGGTEAFF
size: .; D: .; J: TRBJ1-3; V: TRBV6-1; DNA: TGTGCCAGTTCGGACACTGGAAACACCATATATTTT; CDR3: CASSDTGNTIYF
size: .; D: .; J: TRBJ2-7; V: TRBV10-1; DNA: TGCGCCAGCAGTGTAGGACAGTCCTACGAGCAGTACTTC; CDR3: CASSVGQSYEQYF
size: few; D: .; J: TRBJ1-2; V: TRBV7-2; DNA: TGTGCCAGCAGCTCCTATTCAGGGTTTGTAGGCTATGGCTACACCTTC; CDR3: CASSSYSGFVGYGYTF
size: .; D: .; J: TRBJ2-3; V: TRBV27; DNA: TGTGCCAGCAGTTTTGGACAAGCCACAGATACGCAGTATTTT; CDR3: CASSFGQATDTQYF
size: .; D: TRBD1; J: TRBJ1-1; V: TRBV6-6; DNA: TGTGCCAGCAGTACCACAGGGGGCGGCACTGAAGCTTTCTTT; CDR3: CASSTTGGGTEAFF
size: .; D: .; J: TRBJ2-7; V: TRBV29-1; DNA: TGCAGCGTTGAAGTAATTAGCAACGAGCAGTACTTC; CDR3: CSVEVISNEQYF
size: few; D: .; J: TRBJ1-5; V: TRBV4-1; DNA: TGCGCCAGCAGCCAATATCAGGGGTCCAATCAGCCCCAGCATTTT; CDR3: CASSQYQGSNQPQHF
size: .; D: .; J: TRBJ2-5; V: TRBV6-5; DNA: TGTGCCAGCAGCCCCACCGGGAGCCAAGAGACCCAGTACTTC; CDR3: CASSPTGSQETQYF
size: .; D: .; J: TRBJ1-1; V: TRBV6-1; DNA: TGTGCCAGCAGACCGGGGGGGGTTCACACTGAAGCTTTCTTT; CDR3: CASRPGGVHTEAFF
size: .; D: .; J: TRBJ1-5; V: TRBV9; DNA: TGTGCCAGCAGCGTAGAGGCAGGTGGGCAGCCCCAGCATTTT; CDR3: CASSVEAGGQPQHF
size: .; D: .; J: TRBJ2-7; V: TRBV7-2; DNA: TGTGCCAGCAGCTTAGATCCCGCCCGGGGCGAGCAGTACTTC; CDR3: CASSLDPARGEQYF
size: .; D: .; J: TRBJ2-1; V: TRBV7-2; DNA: TGTGCCAGCAGCTTGGCGGGGTTCGGCAATGAGCAGTTCTTC; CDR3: CASSLAGFGNEQFF
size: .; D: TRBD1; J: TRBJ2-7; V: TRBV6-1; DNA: TGTGCCAGCAGAATCGGGACAGAAATCTACGAGCAGTACTTC; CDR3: CASRIGTEIYEQYF
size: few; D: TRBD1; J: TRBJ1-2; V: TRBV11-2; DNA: TGTGCCAGCAGCTTAGGGACAGGGAACTATGGCTACACCTTC; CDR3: CASSLGTGNYGYTF
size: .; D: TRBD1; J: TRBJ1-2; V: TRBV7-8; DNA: TGTGCCAGCAGCCCGCGGGCGGGACAGGGGGGCGGCTACACCTTC; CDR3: CASSPRAGQGGGYTF
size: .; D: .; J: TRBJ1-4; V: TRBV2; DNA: TGTGCCAGCAGTCGACAAAAGAATGCGGGGGAAAAACTGTTTTTT; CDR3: CASSRQKNAGEKLFF
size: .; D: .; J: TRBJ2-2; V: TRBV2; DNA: TGTGCCAGCAGGGGCCTCAGGGGAGGGACCGGGGAGCTGTTTTTT; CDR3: CASRGLRGGTGELFF
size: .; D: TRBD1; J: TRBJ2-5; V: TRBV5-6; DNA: TGTGCCAGCAGCTCGGGGACAGCCCTCGAGACCCAGTACTTC; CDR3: CASSSGTALETQYF
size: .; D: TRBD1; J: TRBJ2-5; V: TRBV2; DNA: TGTGCCAGCAGTGAGGGGGACAGGGGGCAGGGACAAGAGACCCAGTACTTC; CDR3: CASSEGDRGQGQETQYF
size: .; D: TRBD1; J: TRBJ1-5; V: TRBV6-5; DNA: TGTGCCAGCAGTTCGCGGACAGGGCGGAACAATCAGCCCCAGCATTTT; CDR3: CASSSRTGRNNQPQHF
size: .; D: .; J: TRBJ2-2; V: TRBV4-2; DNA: TGTGCCAGCAGCCAAGATGTGGCACTAGGCACCGGGGAGCTGTTTTTT; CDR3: CASSQDVALGTGELFF
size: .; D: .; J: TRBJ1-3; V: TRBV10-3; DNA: TGTGCCATCAGTGAGTCCGAGAGCTCTGGAAACACCATATATTTT; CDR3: CAISESESSGNTIYF
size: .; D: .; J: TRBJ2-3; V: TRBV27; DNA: TGTGCCAGCAGTTCATCAGACTCGAACCCCCAGGGGACAGATACGCAGTATTTT; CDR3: CASSSSDSNPQGTDTQYF
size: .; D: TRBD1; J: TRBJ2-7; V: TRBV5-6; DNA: TGTGCCAGCAGCTCCCCCGGGACAGGGTACGACGAGCAGTACTTC; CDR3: CASSSPGTGYDEQYF
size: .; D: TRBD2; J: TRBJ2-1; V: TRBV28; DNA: TGTGCCAGCAGCCAACTAGCGGGGGGGGAGGGTTACCAGTTCTTC; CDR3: CASSQLAGGEGYQFF
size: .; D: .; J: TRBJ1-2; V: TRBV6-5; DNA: TGTGCCAGCAGTTACGCGGTTGGCGGGGGCAATGGCTACACCTTC; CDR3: CASSYAVGGGNGYTF
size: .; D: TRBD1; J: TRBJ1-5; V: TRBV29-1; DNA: TGCAGCGTTGGATCGGCAGGGGGTCAGCCCCAGCATTTT; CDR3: CSVGSAGGQPQHF
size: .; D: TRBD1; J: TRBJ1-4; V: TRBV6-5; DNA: TGTGCCAGCAGCCTTACGTTCGACAGGGTCGAAAAACTGTTTTTT; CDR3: CASSLTFDRVEKLFF
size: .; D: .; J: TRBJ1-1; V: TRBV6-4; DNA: TGTGCCAGCAAATTGGAGGGAGGCACTGAAGCTTTCTTT; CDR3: CASKLEGGTEAFF
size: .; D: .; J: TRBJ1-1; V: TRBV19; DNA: TGTGCCAGTAGTTCCCCCCGGGGGGAGAACACTGAAGCTTTCTTT; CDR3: CASSSPRGENTEAFF
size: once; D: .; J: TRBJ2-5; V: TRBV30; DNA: TGTGCCTGGGGGAGACAGGGACTAGAGACCCAGTACTTC; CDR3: CAWGRQGLETQYF
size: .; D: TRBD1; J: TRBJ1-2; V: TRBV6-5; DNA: TGTGCCAGCGCTCTTAGGACAGGGAGTTATGGCTACACCTTC; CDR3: CASALRTGSYGYTF
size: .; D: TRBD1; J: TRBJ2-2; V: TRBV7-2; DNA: TGTGCCAGCAGCTTCGGGACAGGCCCGACCGGGGAGCTGTTTTTT; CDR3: CASSFGTGPTGELFF
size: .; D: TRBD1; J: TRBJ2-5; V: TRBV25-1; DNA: TGTGCCAGCGAGACAGGGAAGGTGCAAGAGACCCAGTACTTC; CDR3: CASETGKVQETQYF
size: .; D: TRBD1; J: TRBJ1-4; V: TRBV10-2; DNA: TGCGCCAGCCGGGACAGGCCCGGCATGGGTGAAAAACTGTTTTTT; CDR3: CASRDRPGMGEKLFF
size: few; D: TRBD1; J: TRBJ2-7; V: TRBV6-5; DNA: TGTGCCAGCAGACCTTCCTGGGACAGTTCCTACGAGCAGTACTTC; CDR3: CASRPSWDSSYEQYF
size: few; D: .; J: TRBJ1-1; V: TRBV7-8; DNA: TGTGCCAGCAGCCCAAAGTCAGGGGCCATGAACACTGAAGCTTTCTTT; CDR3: CASSPKSGAMNTEAFF
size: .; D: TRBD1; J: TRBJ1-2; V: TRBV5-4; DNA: TGTGCCAGCAGCTTGGACAGGGGGACACTCTATGGCTACACCTTC; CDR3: CASSLDRGTLYGYTF
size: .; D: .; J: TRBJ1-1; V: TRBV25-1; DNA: TGTGCCAGCAGTGACAGGGGTGGCACTGAAGCTTTCTTT; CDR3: CASSDRGGTEAFF
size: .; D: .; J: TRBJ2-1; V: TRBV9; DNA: TGTGCCAGCAGCGTCGGAGGCATGGTTGAGCAGTTCTTC; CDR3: CASSVGGMVEQFF
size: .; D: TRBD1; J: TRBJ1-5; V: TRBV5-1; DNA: TGCGCCAGCAGCCTTACAGGGGGCAATCAGCCCCAGCATTTT; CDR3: CASSLTGGNQPQHF
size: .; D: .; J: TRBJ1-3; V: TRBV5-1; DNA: TGCGCCAGCAGCTTGACTGCAAACTCTGGAAACACCATATATTTT; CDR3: CASSLTANSGNTIYF
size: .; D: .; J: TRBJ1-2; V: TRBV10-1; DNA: TGCGCCAGCAAGAGGGGGGGGGAGGGGACGCCATTCGGTGGCTACACCTTC; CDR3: CASKRGGEGTPFGGYTF
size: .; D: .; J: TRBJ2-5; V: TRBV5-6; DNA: TGTGCCAGCAGCTTGGTTGGGGCCCATAAGACCCAGTACTTC; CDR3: CASSLVGAHKTQYF
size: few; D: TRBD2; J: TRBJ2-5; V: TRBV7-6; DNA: TGTGCCAGCAGCCCGGGCCCGCCGGCGGGGGGGGCCCAGTACTTC; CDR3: CASSPGPPAGGAQYF
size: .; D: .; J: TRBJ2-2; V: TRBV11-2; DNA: TGTGCCAGCAGCTTAGCCGGCACCGGGGAGCTGTTTTTT; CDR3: CASSLAGTGELFF
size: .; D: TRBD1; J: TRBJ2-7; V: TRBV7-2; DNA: TGTGCCAGCAGCGCCCCCCCCGGACAGGTTAACTACGAGCAGTACTTC; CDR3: CASSAPPGQVNYEQYF
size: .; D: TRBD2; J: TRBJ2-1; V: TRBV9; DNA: TGTGCCAGCAGCGTAGTGGGGAGGGGTGAGCAGTTCTTC; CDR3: CASSVVGRGEQFF
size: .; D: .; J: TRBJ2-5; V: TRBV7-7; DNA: TGTGCTAGCAGCTTCACAGTTCAAGAGACCCAGTACTTC; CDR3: CASSFTVQETQYF
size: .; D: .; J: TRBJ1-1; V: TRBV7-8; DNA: TGTGCCAGCAGCCGAACATTGAACACTGAAGCTTTCTTT; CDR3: CASSRTLNTEAFF